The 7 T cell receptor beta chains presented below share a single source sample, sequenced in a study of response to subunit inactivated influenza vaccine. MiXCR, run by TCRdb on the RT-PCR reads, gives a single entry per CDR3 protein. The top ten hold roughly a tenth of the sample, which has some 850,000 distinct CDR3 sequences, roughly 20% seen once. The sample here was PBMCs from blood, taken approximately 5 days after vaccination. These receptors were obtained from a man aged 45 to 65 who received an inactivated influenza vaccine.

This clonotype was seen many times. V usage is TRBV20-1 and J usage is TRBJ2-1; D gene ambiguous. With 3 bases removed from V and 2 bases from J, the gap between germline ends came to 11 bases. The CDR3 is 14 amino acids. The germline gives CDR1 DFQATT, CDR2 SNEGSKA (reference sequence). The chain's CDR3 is CSASLGPAYNEQFF. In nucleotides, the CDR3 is TGCAGTGCTAGCTTGGGCCCAGCCTACAATGAGCAGTTCTTC.

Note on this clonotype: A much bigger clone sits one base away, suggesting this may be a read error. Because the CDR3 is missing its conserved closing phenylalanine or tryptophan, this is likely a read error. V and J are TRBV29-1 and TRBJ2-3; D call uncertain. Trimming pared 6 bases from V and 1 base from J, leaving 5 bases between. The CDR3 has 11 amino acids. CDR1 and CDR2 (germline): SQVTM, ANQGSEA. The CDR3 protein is CSVTGTDTQYV. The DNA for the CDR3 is TGCAGCGTGACTGGCACAGATACGCAGTATGTT.

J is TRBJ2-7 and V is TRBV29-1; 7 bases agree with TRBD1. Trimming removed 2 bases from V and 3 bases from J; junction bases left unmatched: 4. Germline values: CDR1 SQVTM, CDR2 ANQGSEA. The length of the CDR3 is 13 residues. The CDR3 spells CSVEIRQGYEQYF. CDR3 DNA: TGCAGCGTTGAAATCCGACAGGGCTACGAGCAGTACTTC.

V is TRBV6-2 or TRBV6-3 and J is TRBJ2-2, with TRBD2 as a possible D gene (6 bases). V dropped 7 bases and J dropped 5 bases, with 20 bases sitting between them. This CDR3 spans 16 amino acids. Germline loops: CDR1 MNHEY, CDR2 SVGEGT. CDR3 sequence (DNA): TGTGCCAGCATATCTTTGTTTTCGAGCGGGACCGGGGAGCTGTTTTTT. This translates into CASISLFSSGTGELFF.

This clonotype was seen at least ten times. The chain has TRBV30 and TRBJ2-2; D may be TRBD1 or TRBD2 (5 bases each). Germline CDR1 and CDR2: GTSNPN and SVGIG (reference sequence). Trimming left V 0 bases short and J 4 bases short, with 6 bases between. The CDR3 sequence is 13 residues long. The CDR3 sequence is CAWSVGGTGELFF. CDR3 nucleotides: TGTGCCTGGAGTGTTGGGGGCACCGGGGAGCTGTTTTTT.

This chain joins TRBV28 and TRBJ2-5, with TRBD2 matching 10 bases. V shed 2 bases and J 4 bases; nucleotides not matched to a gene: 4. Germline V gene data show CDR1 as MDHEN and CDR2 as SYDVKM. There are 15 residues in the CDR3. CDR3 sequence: CASSLPSSGGETQYF. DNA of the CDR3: TGTGCCAGCAGTTTACCTTCTAGCGGGGGAGAGACCCAGTACTTC.

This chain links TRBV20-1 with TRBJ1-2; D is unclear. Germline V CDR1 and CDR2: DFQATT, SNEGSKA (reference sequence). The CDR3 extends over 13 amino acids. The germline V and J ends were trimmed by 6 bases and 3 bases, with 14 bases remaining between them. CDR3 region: CSAFIGLDYGYTF. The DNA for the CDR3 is TGCAGTGCCTTTATAGGGCTGGACTATGGCTACACCTTC.